A selection of T cell receptor beta chains follows, all from one sample in a study of cytomegalovirus exposure and HLA in healthy donors. The method was immunoSEQ multiplex PCR; TCRdb's version includes in-frame clones alone and lacks a portion of them. This table holds about 150,000 clones, under 90% found once. The specimen sequenced was PBMCs. Source of these receptors: a man younger than 35 in good health and CMV-seronegative. The CDR3 runs from the conserved cysteine through the conserved F or W. A D gene is named only where the DNA matches it firmly. Expanded clones are given a class, and other clones once, few, many or no size at all.

>-|TRBJ1-2|TRBV5-4|-
TGTGCCAGCAGCTTGAAGTCAGGAACCTATGGCTACACCTTC
CASSLKSGTYGYTF
>-|TRBJ2-7|TRBV5-6|TRBD2
TGTGCCAGCAGCGCAGGGAGGGGTGCCTACGAGCAGTACTTC
CASSAGRGAYEQYF
>-|TRBJ1-5|TRBV7-7|TRBD1
TGTGCTAGCAGCTTAGAAACAGGGGGTAATTGCGGCAATCAGCCCCAGCATTTT
CASSLETGGNCGNQPQHF
>few|TRBJ1-4|TRBV27|-
TGTGCCAGCCGGGGACTTAGTGAAAAACTGTTTTTT
CASRGLSEKLFF
>-|TRBJ1-2|TRBV28|TRBD1
TGTGCCAGCAGTCCCCGGGGACAGGGGAACTATGGCTACACCTTC
CASSPRGQGNYGYTF
>-|TRBJ1-5|TRBV6-5|-
TGTGCCAGCAAGTCAGGAGGTGGGCAGCCCCAGCATTTT
CASKSGGGQPQHF
>-|TRBJ2-2|TRBV19|TRBD1
TGTGCCAGTAGTATTGGGGACAGGGGAAAGGGGAACACCGGGGAGCTGTTTTTT
CASSIGDRGKGNTGELFF
>once|TRBJ1-3|TRBV7-2|TRBD1
TGTGCCAGCAGCCCCGGGACAGACGACACCATATATTTT
CASSPGTDDTIYF
>-|TRBJ1-3|TRBV9|-
TGTGCCAGCAGCGCGACAGGCAACTCTGGAAACACCATATATTTT
CASSATGNSGNTIYF
>-|TRBJ1-3|TRBV11-1|-
TGTGCCAGCAGCTTTTTCCGGGAAGAGCCTTCTGGAAACACCATATATTTT
CASSFFREEPSGNTIYF
>-|TRBJ2-4|TRBV5-1|-
TGCGCCAGCAGCTTGGATGTCAGTCCAAACATTCAGTACTTC
CASSLDVSPNIQYF